One sample yielded the 12 T cell receptor beta chains listed below, sequenced in a study of early T cells in non-severe SARS-CoV-2 infection. TCRdb reprocessed the 5' RACE reads via MiXCR and lists one record per CDR3 protein. The sample carries tens of thousands of distinct CDR3 sequences, more than 10% recorded once. Sequenced material: whole blood. Source of these receptors: an adult who was a healthcare worker with PCR-confirmed SARS-CoV-2 infection or an uninfected control (not recorded which).

The rearrangement uses TRBV7-3 and TRBJ2-1; D could derive from TRBD1 or TRBD2 (5 bases each). Trimming removed 5 bases at V and 3 bases at J, with 14 bases between. Looked up from germline, CDR1 is SGHTA and CDR2 is FQGTGA. This CDR3 region has 15 residues. The CDR3 DNA reads TGTGCCAGCAGCCACGGCCGGGACGACTACAATGAGCAGTTCTTC. Its translation is CASSHGRDDYNEQFF. Supplemented by reference TRBV7-3 and TRBJ2-1, the full variable domain reads GAGVSQTPSNKVTEKGKYVELRCDPISGHTALYWYRQSLGQGPEFLIYFQGTGAADDSGLPNDRFFAVRPEGSVSTLKIQRTERGDSAVYLCASSHGRDDYNEQFFGPGTRLTVL.

The genes are TRBV15 and TRBJ2-2, with 7 bases lining up with TRBD1. V was pared by 1 base and J by 4 bases, with 0 bases of the junction left unmatched. CDR3 size: 14 residues. Germline V gives CDR1 LNHNV, CDR2 YYDKDF (reference sequence). CDR3 bases: TGTGCCACCAGCAGAGCAGGGGGCACCGGGGAGCTGTTTTTT. Amino acid sequence: CATSRAGGTGELFF.

This clonotype has only a few counts. The rearrangement links TRBV10-1 to TRBJ2-7; D call uncertain. The CDR3 consists of 14 residues. Trimming took off 3 bases at V and 2 bases at J, with 11 bases between the two ends. CDR1 WNHNN and CDR2 SYGVQD come from the germline V gene (reference sequence). CDR3 DNA sequence: TGCGCCAGCAGTGAAGGGTTTGGGGCCTACGAGCAGTACTTC. Translating it yields CASSEGFGAYEQYF.

This clonotype was counted between two and nine times. The chain has TRBV29-1 and TRBJ2-7, with TRBD2 as a possible D gene (6 bases). Trimming took 4 bases from V and 6 from J, leaving 10 bases between them. This CDR3 spans 11 amino acids. Germline V CDR1 and CDR2: SQVTM, ANQGSEA. CDR3 coding DNA: TGCAGCGTTGGCGCGGGAACCGAGCAGTACTTC. This encodes CSVGAGTEQYF.

This clonotype was observed a few times. The chain couples TRBV4-1 to TRBJ1-4; no clear D gene. The CDR3 sequence is 17 residues long. Germline assignment: CDR1 MGHRA and CDR2 YSYEKL. The V end lost 2 bases, the J end lost 4 bases, and 17 bases lay between the germline ends. The CDR3 DNA is TGCGCCAGCAGCCAACCCTTCGTCGGCCTTCTTAATGAAAAACTGTTTTTT. It yields the protein CASSQPFVGLLNEKLFF.

This clonotype appeared many times. The CDR3 bases are TGTGCCAGCAGTTACTCGACCCAGGGTAACACTGAAGCTTTCTTT. This gives the protein CASSYSTQGNTEAFF. The chain couples TRBV6-5 to TRBJ1-1; D might be TRBD1 (5 bases). The ends were cut back, 0 bases at V and 2 bases at J, with 10 bases in the middle. The CDR3 is 15 amino acids. CDR1 is MNHEY and CDR2 is SVGAGI in the germline V gene.

This clonotype has a handful of counts. The V call is TRBV28, the J call TRBJ2-3; 13 nucleotides line up with TRBD2. With V trimmed by 2 bases and J by 4 bases, 6 bases remained unmatched. This CDR3 is 17 amino acids long. Germline values: CDR1 MDHEN, CDR2 SYDVKM. The DNA of the CDR3 is TGTGCCAGCAGTTTAGGACTAGCGGGAGAAACGGCAGATACGCAGTATTTT. Its protein product is CASSLGLAGETADTQYF.

This clonotype was seen many times. This rearrangement joins TRBV7-6 to TRBJ2-1; D is uncertain. This CDR3 is built from 12 residues. CDR1 SGHVS and CDR2 FNYEAQ come from the germline V gene. Deletions cut 3 bases from V and 12 bases from J, with 12 bases between. The CDR3 DNA is TGTGCCAGCAGCTTGGACCGACGCGGGCAGTTCTTC. This gives the protein CASSLDRRGQFF.

The chain employs TRBV29-1 and TRBJ2-2; D possibly corresponds to TRBD1 (6 bases). The V gene's germline CDR1 is SQVTM and CDR2 ANQGSEA. The CDR3 runs to 12 residues. The germline V and J ends were trimmed by 7 bases and 6 bases, with 12 bases remaining between them. As DNA, the CDR3 is TGCAGCGCGTCGCCAGGGGCCGGGGAGCTGTTTTTT. Amino acids: CSASPGAGELFF.

This clonotype was counted only a few times. V usage is TRBV7-9 and J usage is TRBJ1-1; tentatively, D is TRBD1 (5 bases). The CDR3 is 16 amino acids. Trimming cost V 5 bases and J 1 base, with 17 bases left between them. The V gene's germline CDR1 is SEHNR and CDR2 FQNEAQ (reference sequence). Here the CDR3 reads CASSQNIRGRNTEAFF. In nucleotides, the CDR3 is TGTGCCAGCAGCCAGAACATAAGGGGTCGGAACACTGAAGCTTTCTTT.

With regard to this clonotype: Being one base from a much bigger clone, this may be a read error. No conserved phenylalanine or tryptophan is present at the end of the CDR3, so a read error is the likely explanation. V usage is TRBV6-1 and J usage is TRBJ2-1; 11 bases agree with TRBD2. V dropped 3 bases and J dropped 6; count of bases not matched to a gene: 10. The CDR3 extends over 17 amino acids. Germline CDR1 MNHNS, CDR2 SASEGT. The CDR3 coding sequence is TGTGCCAGCAGTGACGGGGTAGCGGGGGGGACCTTCAATGAGCAGTTCCTC. It encodes CASSDGVAGGTFNEQFL.

This clonotype was seen at least ten times. V is TRBV12-3 or TRBV12-4 and J is TRBJ2-5; 8 bases are shared with TRBD1. V shed 5 bases, J shed 4 bases, and the junction held 6 bases outside the gene matches. CDR3 length: 14 residues. Written as DNA, the CDR3 is TGTGCCAGCAGTCCTTGGACAGGGCGAGAGACCCAGTACTTC. It encodes CASSPWTGRETQYF.